This entry concerns a single T cell receptor (beta chain). Its antigen is still unknown. Germline loops: CDR1 SGDLS, CDR2 YYNGEE. The germline V and J ends were trimmed by 0 bases and 9 bases, with 11 bases remaining between them. The CDR3 runs 13 residues. The sample originates from a study of Ad26.COV2.S vaccination and SARS-CoV-2 variants. Notes on the study in general: Reportedly, after vaccination the spike-specific CD8+ and CD4+ T cell responses displayed substantial breadth.

The method was immunoSEQ multiplex PCR; TCRdb's version includes in-frame clones alone and lacks a portion of them. Of about 400,000 clones in the sample, around four fifths were seen once. Described treatment: some 19 received Ad26.COV2.S at low or high dose, single or two shots; several received placebo; per-sample allocation not given. Day 63 after the first vaccine or placebo injection was the time point for sampling. V gene TRBV9 combines with J gene TRBJ2-3; no definite D call. The receptor comes from a person aged 18 to 65 who received the Ad26.COV2.S COVID-19 vaccine or a placebo. This material consisted of peripheral blood, taken in a trial of Ad26.COV2.S vaccine versus placebo. CDR3 loop: CASSVADRFTQYF. CDR3 in DNA: TGTGCCAGCAGCGTAGCTGATCGGTTCACGCAGTATTTT.